This passage covers 32 T cell receptor beta chains from one sample sequenced in a study of T cell clones after liver transplantation. TCRdb's copy holds only in-frame clones and misses some; the assay was immunoSEQ multiplex PCR. The sample consists of about 6,100 clones, around 79% of them appearing once. The material was CD8+ T cells from blood, obtained 24 months after liver transplant. These receptors originate from a human patient who received a liver transplant. Some T cells may arise from the graft donor.

CDR3 bases: TGCGCCAGCAGCCAAGATCTATGGCTAGCGTACAATGAGCAGTTCTTC. Translating gives CASSQDLWLAYNEQFF. The chain joins TRBV4-3 to TRBJ2-1; weak D call: TRBD2 (6 bases). In germline, CDR1 is LGHNA, CDR2 YSLEER. The CDR3 extends over 16 amino acids. Trimming cost V 0 bases and J 4 bases, with 13 bases left between them.

This chain's CDR3 is CASSKGGLGDTEAFF. CDR3 nucleotide sequence: TGTGCCAGCAGCAAAGGGGGCTTAGGGGACACTGAAGCTTTCTTT. V usage is TRBV9 and J usage is TRBJ1-1; 7 bases are a match to TRBD1. The germline CDR1 and CDR2 sequences are SGDLS and YYNGEE. V dropped 4 bases and J dropped 3; count of bases not matched to a gene: 9. The CDR3 length is 15 residues.

This clone ranks as medium-sized. The chain links TRBV7-9 to TRBJ2-1; 11 nucleotides agree with TRBD2. V dropped 5 bases and J dropped 0; count of bases not matched to a gene: 3. CDR3 length: 16 amino acids. Germline CDR1 is SEHNR and CDR2 is FQNEAQ (reference sequence). CDR3 sequence: CASSDTSGSSYNEQFF. The DNA of the CDR3 is TGTGCCAGCAGCGATACTAGCGGGAGCTCCTACAATGAGCAGTTCTTC.

This chain uses TRBV6-6 with TRBJ2-1, with D hard to call. V lost 0 bases to trimming and J lost 6 bases, with 15 bases between them. From germline, CDR1 is MNHNY and CDR2 SVGAGI (reference sequence). This CDR3 is 16 amino acids long. The CDR3: CASSYSDSEVGNEQFF. In DNA form, the CDR3 reads TGTGCCAGCAGTTACTCGGATAGTGAGGTGGGCAATGAGCAGTTCTTC.

The chain links TRBV6-5 to TRBJ2-7; a weak D match, TRBD2 (7 bases). Germline V gives CDR1 MNHEY, CDR2 SVGAGI. The CDR3 extends over 15 amino acids. The V and J ends lost 8 bases and 6 bases respectively, with 23 bases between them. DNA for the CDR3: TGTGCCAGCGGCCCCGGGAGGCAGGGGAGGTTCGAGCAGTACTTC. Protein: CASGPGRQGRFEQYF.

V is TRBV6-5 and J is TRBJ2-1, with D perhaps assigned TRBD1 or TRBD2 (5 bases each). Looked up from germline, CDR1 is MNHEY and CDR2 is SVGAGI. The V and J ends lost 1 base and 10 bases respectively, with 5 bases between them. CDR3 length: 11 residues. The CDR3 here is CASSYWGEQFF. The CDR3, as DNA: TGTGCCAGCAGTTACTGGGGGGAGCAGTTCTTC.

This clone was recorded only once. The chain is built from TRBV27 and TRBJ2-1; TRBD2 matches at 7 bases. From germline, CDR1 is MNHEY and CDR2 SMNVEV (reference sequence). V lost 11 bases and J lost 5; bases outside the gene matches: 0. The CDR3 is 10 residues long. The CDR3 spells CAAGDNEQFF. CDR3 sequence (DNA): TGTGCCGCGGGAGACAATGAGCAGTTCTTC.

The chain combines TRBV2 with TRBJ2-2, with TRBD1 matching over 7 bases. CDR1 is SNHLY and CDR2 is FYNNEI in the germline V gene. With 6 bases clipped from V and 6 bases from J, the junction kept 4 bases outside the gene matches. This CDR3 contains 13 residues. The DNA for the CDR3 is TGTGCCAGCAGATGGACAGGAGCCGGGGAGCTGTTTTTT. This sequence encodes CASRWTGAGELFF.

This chain joins TRBV5-8 and TRBJ2-7; possible D gene TRBD2, 6 bases. Germline V gene data show CDR1 as SGHTS and CDR2 as YDEGEE. The CDR3 is 17 amino acids. V dropped 4 bases and J dropped 0 bases, with 20 bases sitting between them. The chain's CDR3 is CASSLPGRHPGSYEQYF. CDR3 bases: TGTGCCAGCAGCCTACCGGGGAGGCATCCCGGCTCCTACGAGCAGTACTTC.

As concerns this clone: Given a far larger clone just one base away, this is likely a sequencing read error. The chain is built from TRBV4-2 and TRBJ1-1, with unresolved D. The CDR3 runs to 14 residues. CDR1 LGHNA and CDR2 YNFKEQ come from the germline V gene. The CDR3 protein is CAISQELPNTEAFF. Written as DNA, the CDR3 is TGTGCCATCAGCCAAGAACTGCCGAACACTGAAGCTTTCTTT.

The rearrangement links TRBV5-4 to TRBJ2-2, with D possibly TRBD2 on 5 matching bases. Germline V gives CDR1 SGHNT, CDR2 YYREEE (reference sequence). The ends were cut back, 5 bases at V and 6 bases at J, with 14 bases in the middle. The CDR3 covers 14 residues. CDR3 sequence reads: CASRLQVASGELFF. Written as DNA, the CDR3 is TGTGCCAGCAGGCTGCAGGTAGCGTCCGGGGAGCTGTTTTTT.

The chain couples TRBV19 to TRBJ1-5, with D uncertain. V was shortened by 8 bases and J by 8 bases, with 13 bases between the two germline ends. The CDR3 totals 12 residues. The V gene's germline CDR1 is LNHDA and CDR2 SQIVND (reference sequence). In DNA, the CDR3 is TGTGCCAGTTGGGCAGGTGGAGAGCCCCAGCATTTT. Translation: CASWAGGEPQHF.

For this clone: The same CDR3 also results from other DNA sequences found in this sample. The rearrangement uses TRBV13 and TRBJ2-1; TRBD1 or TRBD2 may be the D gene (7 bases each). CDR1 and CDR2 from the germline V gene are PRHDT and FYEKMQ (reference sequence). This CDR3 is built from 14 residues. V was shortened by 2 bases and J by 13 bases, with 18 bases between the two germline ends. This chain's CDR3 is CASSLWGGGREQFF. The CDR3 coding sequence is TGTGCCAGCAGCTTATGGGGAGGGGGCCGTGAACAGTTCTTC.

Relative to its sample, this clone is medium-sized (0.01 to 0.1%). The chain recombines TRBV5-6 with TRBJ1-5; maybe TRBD1 (6 bases). Trimming took off 4 bases at V and 0 bases at J, with 11 bases between the two ends. CDR3 length equals 15 residues. From germline, CDR1 is SGHDT and CDR2 YYEEEE. The CDR3, as DNA: TGTGCCAGCAGCGCGACAGGAGATAGCAATCAGCCCCAGCATTTT. The encoded protein is CASSATGDSNQPQHF.

V is TRBV5-1 and J is TRBJ1-1; 10 bases line up with TRBD1. Germline assignment: CDR1 SGHRS and CDR2 YFSETQ. Unmatched junction bases numbered 5, after V lost 4 bases and J lost 8 bases. The CDR3 covers 13 residues. CDR3 DNA sequence: TGCGCCAGCAGCCCGGACAGGGGGTGGGAAGCTTTCTTT. Translating it yields CASSPDRGWEAFF.

This chain links TRBV27 with TRBJ2-1; TRBD1 or TRBD2 may be the D gene (5 bases each). Germline values: CDR1 MNHEY, CDR2 SMNVEV (reference sequence). The CDR3 is 12 residues long. The ends were cut back, 10 bases at V and 4 bases at J, with 11 bases in the middle. CDR3 bases: TGTGCCACCGGGACCATATACAATGAGCAGTTCTTC. This encodes CATGTIYNEQFF.

This rearrangement joins TRBV19 to TRBJ2-3; D remains ambiguous. Per the germline V gene, CDR1 is LNHDA and CDR2 is SQIVND (reference sequence). This CDR3 region has 14 residues. The ends were cut back, 3 bases at V and 5 bases at J, with 12 bases in the middle. The CDR3 DNA follows: TGTGCCAGTAGTATGGAAGTGAGAATAGATACGCAGTATTTT. This gives the protein CASSMEVRIDTQYF.

CDR3 in amino acids: CASSFKGGADEQFF. CDR3 sequence (DNA): TGTGCCAGCAGTTTTAAAGGGGGGGCAGATGAGCAGTTCTTC. The chain recombines TRBV27 with TRBJ2-1; maybe TRBD2 (7 bases). Trimming took 3 bases from V and 8 from J, leaving 14 bases between them. The CDR3 runs to 14 residues. CDR1 is MNHEY, CDR2 SMNVEV, per germline (reference sequence).

V is TRBV27 and J is TRBJ2-7; a weak D match, TRBD2 (5 bases). Germline loops: CDR1 MNHEY, CDR2 SMNVEV (reference sequence). The length of the CDR3 is 13 residues. The V end was cut by 2 bases, the J end by 4 bases, with 9 bases between. The CDR3 coding sequence is TGTGCCAGCAGTTTACGTCGGGGTTACGAGCAGTACTTC. Translating it yields CASSLRRGYEQYF.

In this sample, this clone turned up a few times. The chain carries TRBV28 and TRBJ2-2; TRBD2 is a possible D gene (5 bases). Germline V gene data show CDR1 as MDHEN and CDR2 as SYDVKM. The CDR3 consists of 13 residues. Trimming cost V 3 bases and J 6 bases, with 8 bases left between them. CDR3 residues: CASSFRGAGELFF. The CDR3 DNA reads as TGTGCCAGCAGTTTTCGGGGTGCCGGGGAGCTGTTTTTT.

A few counts support this clone. This chain links TRBV7-2 with TRBJ1-1; no clear D. The V gene lost 5 bases and the J gene lost 1 base, with 11 bases spanning the gap. The CDR3 spans 14 residues. The germline gives CDR1 SGHTA, CDR2 FQGNSA. CDR3 coding DNA: TGTGCCAGCAGCCAAGAACTGCCGAACACTGAAGCTTTCTTT. Its protein product is CASSQELPNTEAFF. The full variable domain, its missing parts supplied by reference TRBV7-2 and TRBJ1-1, is GAGVSQSPSNKVTEKGKDVELRCDPISGHTALYWYRQSLGQGLEFLIYFQGNSAPDKSGLPSDRFSAERTGGSVSTLTIQRTQQEDSAVYLCASSQELPNTEAFFGQGTRLTVV.

V is TRBV6-5 and J is TRBJ1-1; D remains ambiguous. This CDR3 region has 11 residues. Trimming shortened V by 8 bases and J by 2 bases, and 6 bases separated the two germline ends. Germline CDR1 MNHEY, CDR2 SVGAGI. CDR3 DNA: TGTGCCAGCTTGGAAAACACTGAAGCTTTCTTT. It translates to CASLENTEAFF.

This rearrangement joins TRBV11-2 to TRBJ2-7, with TRBD1 matching 8 bases. V trimming: 0 bases; J trimming: 5 bases; junction bases outside the gene matches: 9. This CDR3 is 16 amino acids long. Germline lookup yields CDR1 SGHAT and CDR2 FQNNGV. The CDR3, as DNA: TGTGCCAGCAGCTTAGATTTGGACAGGGCCCGAGACGAGCAGTACTTC. The encoded protein is CASSLDLDRARDEQYF.

The chain is built from TRBV19 and TRBJ1-1, with D possibly being TRBD1 (6 bases). Germline values: CDR1 LNHDA, CDR2 SQIVND (reference sequence). V was trimmed by 2 bases and J by 4 bases, leaving 14 bases between them. The CDR3 contains 15 residues. The CDR3 nucleotides are TGTGCCAGTAGTATACGGGGGGGGCCGGTCACTGAAGCTTTCTTT. It translates to CASSIRGGPVTEAFF.

This clone was seen a few times. CDR3 protein: CASSALPRAPGDEQYF. The CDR3, as DNA: TGTGCCAGCAGCGCCCTACCCCGGGCCCCGGGGGACGAGCAGTACTTC. The chain employs TRBV9 and TRBJ2-7; D may be TRBD2 (6 bases). Germline lookup yields CDR1 SGDLS and CDR2 YYNGEE. V was trimmed by 3 bases and J by 5 bases, leaving 21 bases between them. The CDR3 runs 16 residues.

The V call is TRBV7-3, the J call TRBJ2-1; maybe TRBD2 (6 bases). Trimming shortened V by 3 bases and J by 8 bases, and 14 bases separated the two germline ends. The CDR3 totals 14 residues. CDR1 and CDR2 from the germline V gene are SGHTA and FQGTGA. The CDR3 protein is CASSFPGSSDEQFF. CDR3 DNA: TGTGCCAGCAGCTTCCCCGGGAGTAGCGATGAGCAGTTCTTC.

The rearrangement links TRBV4-1 to TRBJ1-5; D remains unclear. Germline-derived CDR1 and CDR2 are MGHRA and YSYEKL. The CDR3 extends over 15 amino acids. Trimming pared 4 bases from V and 2 bases from J, leaving 12 bases between. The CDR3 DNA reads as TGCGCCAGCAGCCCTGGGAAGTCGGGCAATCAGCCCCAGCATTTT. Translating gives CASSPGKSGNQPQHF.

In this sample, this clone turned up once. The chain combines TRBV6-1 with TRBJ1-5; 9 positions agree with TRBD1. The trim removed 0 bases at V and 6 bases at J, leaving 3 bases unmatched. There are 15 residues in the CDR3. Germline CDR1 is MNHNS and CDR2 is SASEGT. CDR3 in amino acids: CASSEAGTGIQPQHF. In DNA form, the CDR3 reads TGTGCCAGCAGTGAAGCTGGGACAGGGATTCAGCCCCAGCATTTT.

This clone has just a few counts. V usage is TRBV9 and J usage is TRBJ2-2; D gene uncertain. From germline, CDR1 is SGDLS and CDR2 YYNGEE. Deletions cut 3 bases from V and 1 base from J, with 4 bases between. This CDR3 comprises 13 residues. CDR3 sequence: CASSDENTGELFF. The CDR3 DNA is TGTGCCAGCAGCGATGAGAACACCGGGGAGCTGTTTTTT.

This clone was found once. The chain joins TRBV7-8 to TRBJ2-7; D might be TRBD2 (5 bases). This CDR3 has 16 residues. Trimming took 1 base from V and 2 from J, leaving 15 bases between them. Germline V gene data show CDR1 as SGHVS and CDR2 as FQNEAQ. The CDR3 loop is CASSLGNSVLTYEQYF. CDR3 DNA sequence: TGTGCCAGCAGCTTAGGAAATAGCGTCCTTACCTACGAGCAGTACTTC. Combining the CDR3 with reference TRBV7-8 and TRBJ2-7 gives the whole variable domain GAGVSQSPRYKVAKRGQDVALRCDPISGHVSLFWYQQALGQGPEFLTYFQNEAQLDKSGLPSDRFFAERPEGSVSTLKIQRTQQEDSAVYLCASSLGNSVLTYEQYFGPGTRLTVT.

V is TRBV6-1 and J is TRBJ2-7, with D possibly TRBD2 on 6 matching bases. V gave up 7 bases and J gave up 7 bases, with 20 bases separating them. The length of the CDR3 is 14 residues. The germline gives CDR1 MNHNS, CDR2 SASEGT. As DNA, the CDR3 is TGTGCCAGCACTACTAGCTCCGAGTTCAGGGAGCAGTACTTC. It codes for CASTTSSEFREQYF.

This clone rates as medium-sized. The CDR3 sequence is CASSPGLAANNEQFF. The CDR3 nucleotides are TGTGCCAGCAGCCCCGGACTAGCGGCAAACAATGAGCAGTTCTTC. This rearrangement joins TRBV9 to TRBJ2-1, with 10 bases matching TRBD2. J lost 5 bases, V lost 4 bases, and 6 bases had no gene match. The length of the CDR3 is 15 residues. The germline gives CDR1 SGDLS, CDR2 YYNGEE.